The rows below give T cell receptor beta chains drawn from one sample of a study of molecular identifiers for immune sequencing clone quantification. TCRdb independently ran MiXCR on the PCR reads; one entry per CDR3 protein. The sample lists more than 250,000 distinct CDR3 sequences, 20% to 25% occurring once. Sequencing input: naive CD8+ T cells from blood, with Jurkat cell RNA spiked in. Every receptor here comes from a human donor in good health. Some libraries in this study had Jurkat cell RNA spiked in. Each CDR3 is given with its conserved first and last residue. Clone size is not always given. Where it is, it says once, few, many or a class for expanded clones.

>TRBJ2-7|TRBV19|many|12
CASSTGTYEQYF
>TRBJ2-1|TRBV24-1|many|15
CATSLTGNWRDEQFF
>TRBJ2-3|TRBV11-3|few|16
CASSVRTSGSTDTQYF
>TRBJ2-1|TRBV30|few|13
CAWTAQREDEQFF
>TRBJ1-1|TRBV18|-|13
CASSPGARTEAFF
>TRBJ2-1|TRBV5-1|once|15
CAGSPDRGLGNEQFF
>TRBJ2-7|TRBV6-2/TRBV6-3|-|16
CASRSSDGPSSYEQYF
>TRBJ2-7|TRBV4-2|many|12
CASSYTTGTQYF
>TRBJ2-3|TRBV12-3/TRBV12-4|few|17
CASSSATADTSTDTQYF
>TRBJ2-3|TRBV29-1|many|15
CSVDRAGYRTDTQYF
>TRBJ2-3|TRBV28|many|15
CASSPLAGGGDTQYF
>TRBJ1-1|TRBV6-2/TRBV6-3|-|15
CASSPRQGGYTEAFF
>TRBJ2-5|TRBV6-5|many|15
CASRRHLLYQETQYF
>TRBJ2-5|TRBV28|many|15
CASSSPTGAWETQYF
>TRBJ2-7|TRBV10-3|-|19
CAISERTSGRCPWCQAQYF
>TRBJ2-3|TRBV11-2|few|16
CASSPTDSGIEDTQYF
>TRBJ2-3|TRBV3-1|-|17
CASSQDPGQGFTDTQYF
>TRBJ2-2|TRBV7-9|many|15
CASSFSQGATGELFF
>TRBJ2-7|TRBV29-1|-|13
CSVINGGGWEQYF
>TRBJ1-3|TRBV9|many|15
CASSVAYSTGNTIYF
>TRBJ2-5|TRBV7-9|-|13
CASSPVKAETQYF
>TRBJ1-1|TRBV4-3|many|13
CASSQDLSYEAFF
>TRBJ2-7|TRBV20-1|many|15
CSASGPGLAPYEQYF
>TRBJ1-4|TRBV11-2|once|15
CASSLGAAAGEKLFF
>TRBJ2-3|TRBV5-5|many|12
CASSFILDTQYF
>TRBJ2-7|TRBV28|many|15
CASSQGAGYSYEQYF
>TRBJ2-5|TRBV6-5|many|15
CASSSPPAGEETQYF
>TRBJ1-1|TRBV6-5|few|15
CASSYRQVTDTEAFF